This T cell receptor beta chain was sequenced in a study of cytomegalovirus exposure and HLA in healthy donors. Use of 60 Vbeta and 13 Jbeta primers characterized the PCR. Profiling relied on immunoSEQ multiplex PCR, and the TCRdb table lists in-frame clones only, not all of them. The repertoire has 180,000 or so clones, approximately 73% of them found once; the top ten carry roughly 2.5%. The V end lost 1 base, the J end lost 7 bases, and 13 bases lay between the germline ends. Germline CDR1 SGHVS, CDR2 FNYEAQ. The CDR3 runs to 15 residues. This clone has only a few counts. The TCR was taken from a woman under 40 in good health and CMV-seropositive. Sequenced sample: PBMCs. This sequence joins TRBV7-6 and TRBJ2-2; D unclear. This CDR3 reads CASSLGSSVSGELFF. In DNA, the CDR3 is TGTGCCAGCAGCTTAGGGAGTTCTGTCAGCGGGGAGCTGTTTTTT.